This passage covers 27 T cell receptor beta chains from one sample sequenced in a study of blood T cell repertoires in COVID-19. Generated by immunoSEQ multiplex PCR, the TCRdb table keeps only in-frame clones and is missing some. This table holds 250,000 to 300,000 clones, approximately 91% found once. Specimen: PBMCs or T cells enriched from blood (not recorded which). The source is a woman aged 40 to 49 who had recovered from COVID-19.

The rearrangement joins TRBV30 to TRBJ1-2; D is possibly TRBD1 (5 bases). CDR3 length: 14 residues. V lost 2 bases and J 7 bases, leaving 17 bases between the germline ends. CDR1 is GTSNPN, CDR2 SVGIG, per germline (reference sequence). CDR3 sequence reads: CAWSPGLAGGGYTF. The CDR3 bases are TGTGCCTGGAGTCCCGGTCTCGCGGGGGGTGGCTACACCTTC. Using reference TRBV30 and TRBJ1-2 for the parts outside the CDR3, the full variable domain is SQTIHQWPATLVQPVGSPLSLECTVEGTSNPNLYWYRQAAGRGLQLLFYSVGIGQISSEVPQNLSASRPQDRQFILSSKKLLLSDSGFYLCAWSPGLAGGGYTFGSGTRLTVV.

The rearrangement links TRBV5-1 to TRBJ1-1, with TRBD1 identical over 12 bases. V dropped 6 bases and J dropped 6; count of bases not matched to a gene: 6. The CDR3 runs to 14 residues. CDR1 is SGHRS and CDR2 is YFSETQ in the germline V gene. CDR3 bases: TGCGCCAGCACCTCGGGACAGGGGGCGCCTGAAGCTTTCTTT. It specifies CASTSGQGAPEAFF.

The chain employs TRBV7-3 and TRBJ2-2; TRBD2 is a possible D gene (5 bases). Trimming pared 4 bases from V and 6 bases from J, leaving 12 bases between. CDR1 and CDR2 from the germline V gene are SGHTA and FQGTGA. This CDR3 is 14 amino acids long. The CDR3 DNA follows: TGTGCCAGCAGCTCTAGCCCTCACGCCGGGGAGCTGTTTTTT. This codes for CASSSSPHAGELFF.

J is TRBJ1-1 and V is TRBV7-8; a possible D gene is TRBD1 (6 bases). The germline gives CDR1 SGHVS, CDR2 FQNEAQ. CDR3 length: 13 amino acids. Trimming removed 5 bases from V and 11 bases from J, with 18 bases in between. CDR3 amino acids: CASSLNRRGGAFF. The CDR3 nucleotides are TGTGCCAGCAGCCTAAATCGCAGGGGTGGGGCTTTCTTT.

The chain couples TRBV14 to TRBJ1-6; D remains unclear. The CDR3 is made up of 13 amino acids. Germline V lookup: CDR1 SGHDN, CDR2 FVKESK. V gave up 1 base and J gave up 11 bases, with 9 bases separating them. CDR3 sequence (DNA): TGTGCCAGCAGCCAAGCAGGCTACCCACCCCTCCACTTT. Translated, it gives CASSQAGYPPLHF.

This sequence joins TRBV11-3 and TRBJ2-1; 8 bases align to TRBD1. The CDR3 is made up of 17 amino acids. The V gene's germline CDR1 is SGHNT and CDR2 YENEEA. V was clipped by 1 base and J by 6 bases; unmatched bases: 11. CDR3 nucleotides: TGTGCCAGCAGCTTAGTGGCAGGGGGCGGAGGGGTCAATGAGCAGTTCTTC. This translates into CASSLVAGGGGVNEQFF.

As regards this clone: One end of the junction varies from germline; a read error may be responsible. The rearrangement uses TRBV3-1 (or the pseudogene TRBV3-2) and TRBJ2-4; tentatively, D is TRBD1 (5 bases). CDR1 LGHDT and CDR2 YNNKEL come from the germline V gene (reference sequence). The CDR3 is made up of 16 amino acids. CDR3 residues: CASNQELSGQTNIQYF. The CDR3 DNA reads TGTGCCAGCAACCAAGAACTCTCAGGACAAACGAACATTCAGTACTTC.

This clone came up once. The chain has TRBV5-1 and TRBJ2-7, with 9 bases identical to TRBD1. The germline CDR1 and CDR2 sequences are SGHRS and YFSETQ. Losses at the gene ends were 3 bases for V and 5 bases for J; bases not matched to a gene: 15. This CDR3 is 17 amino acids long. CDR3 residues: CASSSNPGTGPRDEQYF. For the CDR3, the DNA is TGCGCCAGCAGCTCAAACCCGGGGACAGGGCCTAGGGACGAGCAGTACTTC.

The chain joins TRBV7-3 to TRBJ2-3; 9 bases match TRBD2. Looked up from germline, CDR1 is SGHTA and CDR2 is FQGTGA. CDR3 size: 16 residues. V was clipped by 5 bases and J by 4 bases; unmatched bases: 10. The CDR3 bases are TGTGCCAGCAGCGCAAATAGCGGGAGTTCGGCAGATACGCAGTATTTT. Amino acid sequence: CASSANSGSSADTQYF.

The genes are TRBV11-2 and TRBJ1-1, with a possible D match to TRBD1 (5 bases). V lost 1 base and J lost 5, with 11 bases in between. The CDR3 loop spans 14 amino acids. The V gene's germline CDR1 is SGHAT and CDR2 FQNNGV. This CDR3 is CASSLAGLGTEAFF. In DNA, the CDR3 is TGTGCCAGCAGCTTAGCAGGGTTGGGTACTGAAGCTTTCTTT.

The chain couples TRBV6-5 to TRBJ2-3, with 9 bases matching TRBD1. The germline CDR1 and CDR2 sequences are MNHEY and SVGAGI. The CDR3 is 15 residues long. With V trimmed by 5 bases and J by 3 bases, 6 bases remained unmatched. This chain's CDR3 is CASSQTGGWTDTQYF. In DNA, the CDR3 is TGTGCCAGCAGTCAAACAGGGGGCTGGACAGATACGCAGTATTTT.

This clone was found once. V gene TRBV4-1 combines with J gene TRBJ1-3; D gene unclear. Germline CDR1 reads MGHRA; CDR2 reads YSYEKL. The CDR3 has 15 residues. V was cut by 4 bases and J by 0 bases, with 10 bases left in between. This CDR3 is CASSPSRPSGNTIYF. In DNA, the CDR3 is TGCGCCAGCAGCCCTTCCAGGCCCTCTGGAAACACCATATATTTT.

This clone was recorded once. The rearrangement joins TRBV5-4 to TRBJ2-7; 8 bases are shared with TRBD1. V lost 2 bases, J lost 0 bases, and 4 bases stayed unmatched. Per the germline V gene, CDR1 is SGHNT and CDR2 is YYREEE (reference sequence). The CDR3 has 15 amino acids. The CDR3 coding sequence is TGTGCCAGCAGCTTCCGGACAGGGAGCTCCTACGAGCAGTACTTC. This encodes CASSFRTGSSYEQYF.

The chain joins TRBV5-4 to TRBJ1-4; 10 nucleotides agree with TRBD1. Germline lookup yields CDR1 SGHNT and CDR2 YYREEE (reference sequence). CDR3 length equals 15 residues. After removal of 4 bases from V and 7 bases from J, the junction contained 7 bases not matched to a gene. The CDR3 spells CASSGRTGGIEKLFF. Written as DNA, the CDR3 is TGTGCCAGCAGCGGCCGGACAGGGGGTATTGAAAAACTGTTTTTT.

The CDR3: CASSQGRRSSSETQYF. In DNA form, the CDR3 reads TGCGCCAGCAGCCAAGGGAGGAGGTCTAGCTCCGAGACCCAGTACTTC. The genes are TRBV4-3 and TRBJ2-5, with D possibly matching TRBD2 (5 bases). V lost 1 base and J lost 5, with 17 bases in between. The CDR3 sequence is 16 residues long. Germline CDR1 and CDR2: LGHNA and YSLEER.

The chain couples TRBV30 to TRBJ1-2; tentative D call: TRBD1 (5 bases). V lost 0 bases, J lost 8 bases, and 13 bases lay in between. Germline values: CDR1 GTSNPN, CDR2 SVGIG (reference sequence). The CDR3 length is 13 residues. The CDR3 DNA reads TGTGCCTGGAGTGTACGGGGGTTGATCGGCTACACCTTC. Protein sequence: CAWSVRGLIGYTF.

The chain uses TRBV5-1 and TRBJ1-4; D unclear. V dropped 2 bases and J dropped 0 bases, with 5 bases sitting between them. CDR1 is SGHRS, CDR2 YFSETQ, per germline. This CDR3 is built from 14 residues. The CDR3 spells CASSLASTNEKLFF. In DNA form, the CDR3 reads TGCGCCAGCAGCTTAGCTTCAACTAATGAAAAACTGTTTTTT.

This rearrangement joins TRBV29-1 to TRBJ1-4; no definite D call. The CDR3 length is 14 residues. Germline assignment: CDR1 SQVTM and CDR2 ANQGSEA. V was trimmed by 5 bases and J by 0 bases, leaving 10 bases between them. The CDR3 bases are TGCAGCGTTTCCGGGTTTGCAACTAATGAAAAACTGTTTTTT. Its protein product is CSVSGFATNEKLFF.

This chain uses TRBV7-9 with TRBJ2-2, with D possibly matching TRBD2 (5 bases). This CDR3 spans 15 amino acids. Looked up from germline, CDR1 is SEHNR and CDR2 is FQNEAQ (reference sequence). V lost 6 bases to trimming and J lost 4 bases, with 15 bases between them. The CDR3 is CASRPRTEPTGELFF. In DNA, the CDR3 is TGTGCCAGCAGACCCAGGACTGAACCCACCGGGGAGCTGTTTTTT.

The V call is TRBV5-6, the J call TRBJ1-5, with D perhaps TRBD1 (6 bases). The germline CDR1 and CDR2 sequences are SGHDT and YYEEEE. This CDR3 has 17 amino acids. The V end lost 1 base, the J end lost 1 base, and 15 bases lay between the germline ends. In nucleotides, the CDR3 is TGTGCCAGCAGCTTGTGGGGGCCTGAGGTAAGCAATCAGCCCCAGCATTTT. Amino acid sequence: CASSLWGPEVSNQPQHF.

The CDR3 sequence is CASSLTGVVEQYF. CDR3 DNA: TGCGCCAGCAGCTTGACAGGGGTAGTCGAGCAGTACTTC. The chain uses TRBV5-1 and TRBJ2-7, with TRBD1 identical over 7 bases. The V segment lost 1 base and the J segment 6 bases; nucleotides outside the gene matches: 4. The length of the CDR3 is 13 residues. From germline, CDR1 is SGHRS and CDR2 YFSETQ.

This rearrangement joins TRBV27 to TRBJ1-1, with 7 bases identical to TRBD1. CDR3 length equals 13 residues. V trimming: 5 bases; J trimming: 7 bases; junction bases outside the gene matches: 7. The germline gives CDR1 MNHEY, CDR2 SMNVEV (reference sequence). CDR3 amino acids: CASSPDREGEAFF. For the CDR3, the DNA is TGTGCCAGCAGTCCTGACAGGGAAGGTGAAGCTTTCTTT.

In this sample, this clone turned up a few times. The V gene is TRBV4-2, the J gene TRBJ1-1; D might be TRBD1 (6 bases). Germline CDR1 LGHNA, CDR2 YNFKEQ. The CDR3 runs 18 residues. The V and J ends lost 2 bases and 4 bases respectively, with 23 bases between them. The CDR3 reads CASSQQRPGGVGSTEAFF. The CDR3 DNA reads TGTGCCAGCAGCCAACAAAGGCCGGGGGGCGTGGGGAGCACTGAAGCTTTCTTT.

The CDR3 loop reads CASSPGLAGLGGTDTQYF. The CDR3 coding sequence is TGTGCCAGCTCACCGGGACTAGCGGGATTGGGTGGCACAGATACGCAGTATTTT. The gene calls are TRBV18 and TRBJ2-3, with 13 bases that match TRBD2. V was clipped by 3 bases and J by 1 base; unmatched bases: 7. The CDR3 sequence is 18 residues long. CDR1 KGHSH and CDR2 LQKENI come from the germline V gene.

The chain links TRBV5-1 to TRBJ2-2, with 9 bases that match TRBD1. CDR3 size: 14 residues. V trimming: 5 bases; J trimming: 6 bases; junction bases outside the gene matches: 5. From germline, CDR1 is SGHRS and CDR2 YFSETQ. CDR3 amino acids: CASRGTGRAGELFF. CDR3 nucleotides: TGCGCCAGCAGGGGGACAGGGCGCGCCGGGGAGCTGTTTTTT.

CDR3 region: CASSLGWREFQETQYF. CDR3 DNA: TGTGCCAGCAGCTTAGGTTGGCGGGAGTTCCAAGAGACCCAGTACTTC. J is TRBJ2-5 and V is TRBV7-2, with 7 bases lining up with TRBD2. V trimming: 1 base; J trimming: 1 base; junction bases outside the gene matches: 6. Germline CDR1 is SGHTA and CDR2 is FQGNSA. This CDR3 spans 16 amino acids.

The rearrangement links TRBV11-2 to TRBJ1-3; TRBD1 agrees at 9 bases. The trim removed 5 bases at V and 6 bases at J, leaving 8 bases unmatched. Germline V lookup: CDR1 SGHAT, CDR2 FQNNGV. The CDR3 is made up of 15 amino acids. The CDR3 here is CASSQRQGVENTIYF. In DNA, the CDR3 is TGTGCCAGCAGCCAGAGACAGGGGGTAGAAAACACCATATATTTT.